The T cell receptor (beta chain) described here comes from a study of cytomegalovirus exposure and HLA in healthy donors. General observations from the study: Reports showed the classifier diagnosing cytomegalovirus status with high specificity and sensitivity. Rare TCR sequences predominated, though certain public TCRs were found in many donors. The availability of immune exposure information extended only to CMV serostatus.

The V gene end was trimmed by 3 bases and the J gene end by 2 bases; junction bases not matched to a gene: 6. The CDR3 is 15 amino acids. The germline V gene encodes CDR1 MNHEY and CDR2 SMNVEV (reference sequence). This clone was detected only a few times. Antigen unknown. PCR was performed using 60 Vbeta and 13 Jbeta primers. Some clones are missing from TCRdb's copy, which holds only in-frame ones; the method was immunoSEQ multiplex PCR. The data contain under 200,000 clones, about 68% of them singletons. Sequencing used PBMCs. This chain connects TRBV27 to TRBJ1-1, with 7 positions matching TRBD1. The sequence was collected from a female donor in good health and CMV-seronegative. The DNA of the CDR3 is TGTGCCAGCAGTTTGACCGGGACAGCAAACACTGAAGCTTTCTTT. This encodes CASSLTGTANTEAFF.